This TCR beta chain was retrieved from a study of blood T cell repertoires in COVID-19. Whole-study context: Collection of acute and convalescent COVID-19 samples took place in the United States, Italy and Spain. The cDNA or gDNA used as material had been derived from T cells, B-cell-depleted T cells, or PBMCs.

The CDR3 has 15 residues. Germline assignment: CDR1 LGHNA and CDR2 YSLEER. V lost 2 bases and J 4 bases, leaving 11 bases between the germline ends. In the authors' workflow: Estimation of nucleated cell counts relied on the amplification of reference gene primers. Method: immunoSEQ multiplex PCR; TCRdb's copy keeps in-frame clones and lacks some. V and J calls and clone size come straight from that table; D and trimming were deduced from the DNA. Of under 250,000 clones in the sample, about nine tenths were seen once. This clone was counted a few times. The sequence was obtained from a man between 60 and 75 years old with acute or convalescent COVID-19. This chain links TRBV4-3 with TRBJ1-4; TRBD1 is a possible D gene (6 bases). The sample taken for sequencing was peripheral blood. CDR3 nucleotides: TGCGCCAGCAGCCAACGGGACATCGTTAATGAAAAACTGTTTTTT. It encodes CASSQRDIVNEKLFF.